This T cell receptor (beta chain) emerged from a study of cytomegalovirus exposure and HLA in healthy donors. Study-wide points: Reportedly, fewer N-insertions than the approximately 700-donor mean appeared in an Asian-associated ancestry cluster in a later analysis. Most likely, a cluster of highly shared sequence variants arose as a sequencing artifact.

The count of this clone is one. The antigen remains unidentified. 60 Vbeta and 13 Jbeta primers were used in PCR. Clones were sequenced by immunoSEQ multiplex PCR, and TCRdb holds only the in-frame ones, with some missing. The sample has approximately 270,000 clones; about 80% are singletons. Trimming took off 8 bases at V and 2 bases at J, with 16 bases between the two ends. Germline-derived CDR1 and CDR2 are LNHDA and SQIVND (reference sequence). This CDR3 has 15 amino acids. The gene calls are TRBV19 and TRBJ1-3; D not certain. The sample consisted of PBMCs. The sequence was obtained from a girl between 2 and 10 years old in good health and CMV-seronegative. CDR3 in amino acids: CASDPTRGTGNTIYF. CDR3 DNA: TGTGCCAGTGACCCCACGCGGGGTACTGGAAACACCATATATTTT.